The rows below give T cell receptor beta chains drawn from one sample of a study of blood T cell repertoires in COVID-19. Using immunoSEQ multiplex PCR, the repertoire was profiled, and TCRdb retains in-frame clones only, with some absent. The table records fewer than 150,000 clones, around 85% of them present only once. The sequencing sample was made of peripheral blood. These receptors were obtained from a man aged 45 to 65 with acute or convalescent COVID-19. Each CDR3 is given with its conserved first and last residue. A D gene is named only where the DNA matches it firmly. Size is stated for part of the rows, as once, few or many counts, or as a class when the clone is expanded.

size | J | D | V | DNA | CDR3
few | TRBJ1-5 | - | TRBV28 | TGTGCCAGCAGTTTGTGGATCCCGGCGGAGTATCAGCCCCAGCATTTT | CASSLWIPAEYQPQHF
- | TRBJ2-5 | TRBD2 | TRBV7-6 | TGTGCCAGCAGCCCCCCGCTAGCGGGGGGAGAGACCCAGTACTTC | CASSPPLAGGETQYF
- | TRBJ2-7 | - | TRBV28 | TGTGCCAGCAGTCCCCGGGGGGCCAACTCCTACGAGCAGTACTTC | CASSPRGANSYEQYF
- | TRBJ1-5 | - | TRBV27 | TGTGCCAGCAGTTTTGCGGACAGTAATCAGCCCCAGCATTTT | CASSFADSNQPQHF
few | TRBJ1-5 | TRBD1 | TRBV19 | TGTGCCAGTAGTACTGGACAGGGCAATCAGCCCCAGCATTTT | CASSTGQGNQPQHF
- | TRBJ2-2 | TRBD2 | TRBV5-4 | TGTGCCAGCAGCTTTCGGGGGGGGACCCCGAGCACCGGGGAGCTGTTTTTT | CASSFRGGTPSTGELFF
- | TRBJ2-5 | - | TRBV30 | TGTGCCTGGAGTGTGGGGGCGGGGGAGGGAGAGACCCAGTACTTC | CAWSVGAGEGETQYF
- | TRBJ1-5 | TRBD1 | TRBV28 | TGTGCCAGCAGTTCCGCAGGGGGTAGCAGCAATCAGCCCCAGCATTTT | CASSSAGGSSNQPQHF
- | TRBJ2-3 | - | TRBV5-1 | TGCGCCAGCAGCTGGGGGGCCGCGGGGGCCACAGATACGCAGTATTTT | CASSWGAAGATDTQYF
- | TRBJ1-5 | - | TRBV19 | TGTGCCAGTAGTATGGGAGAGGGAATGGGTAATCAGCCCCAGCATTTT | CASSMGEGMGNQPQHF
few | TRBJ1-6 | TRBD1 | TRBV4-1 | TGCGCCAGCAGCCAAGCCAGGGACAGGGATCCACCCCTCCACTTT | CASSQARDRDPPLHF
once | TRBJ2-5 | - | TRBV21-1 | TGTGCCAGCAGCAAAGCGGCGGGGGAAGGGACCCAGTACTTC | CASSKAAGEGTQYF
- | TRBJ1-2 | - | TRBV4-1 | TGCGCCAGCAGCACCCAGGGGCGAAGTGAGGGCTACACCTTC | CASSTQGRSEGYTF
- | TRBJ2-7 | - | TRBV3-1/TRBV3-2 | TGTGCCAGCAGCCCTCCCAGGGGTTCGAGCCACGAGCAGTACTTC | CASSPPRGSSHEQYF
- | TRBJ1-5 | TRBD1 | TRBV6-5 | TGTGCCAGCAGCCCCGGGACAGGGGGCCTCCGGCCCCAGCATTTT | CASSPGTGGLRPQHF
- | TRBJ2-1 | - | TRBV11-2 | TGTGCCAGCAGCTTTATCTCGGGGGATGAGCAGTTCTTC | CASSFISGDEQFF
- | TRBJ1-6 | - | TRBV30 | TGTGCCTGGAGTCTCGGGGGGGCCGGCGTGGATTCACCCCTCCACTTT | CAWSLGGAGVDSPLHF
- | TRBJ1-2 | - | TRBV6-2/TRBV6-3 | TGTGCCAGCAGTTACGAGAGGGCCTTCTATGGCTACACCTTC | CASSYERAFYGYTF
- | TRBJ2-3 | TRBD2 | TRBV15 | TGTGCCACCAGCAGAGATCCGGCCGGGCGGGGGGGCCGCGATACGCAGTATTTT | CATSRDPAGRGGRDTQYF
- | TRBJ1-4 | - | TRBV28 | TGTGCCAGCAGTTCTGGGGGGATTAATGAAAAACTGTTTTTT | CASSSGGINEKLFF
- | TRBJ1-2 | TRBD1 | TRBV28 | TGTGCCAGCAGTTTATTGATGGGACAGGGTAAATTTGGCTACACCTTC | CASSLLMGQGKFGYTF
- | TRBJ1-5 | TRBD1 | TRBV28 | TGTGCCAGCGTAACAGGGGGATCGAGCAATCAGCCCCAGCATTTT | CASVTGGSSNQPQHF
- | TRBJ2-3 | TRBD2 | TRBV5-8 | TGTGCCAGCAGCCCCTATGCGGGGGGCACAGATACGCAGTATTTT | CASSPYAGGTDTQYF
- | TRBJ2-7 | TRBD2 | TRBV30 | TGTGCCTGGAGTTTCCCTCCCGGGGGGGCCTACGAGCAGTACTTC | CAWSFPPGGAYEQYF
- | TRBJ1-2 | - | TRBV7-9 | TGTGCCAGCAGCTTTTCAGGTCGGCTAAACTATGGCTACACCTTC | CASSFSGRLNYGYTF
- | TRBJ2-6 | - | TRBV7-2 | TGTGCCAGCAGCTTAGGGTTGGCTGGGGCCAACGTCCTGACCTTC | CASSLGLAGANVLTF
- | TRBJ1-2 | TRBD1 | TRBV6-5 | TGTGCCAGCAGACCTCAGGGGGCGAATGGCTACACCTTC | CASRPQGANGYTF
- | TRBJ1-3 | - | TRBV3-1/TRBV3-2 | TGTGCCAGCAGCCAAGGGCCCTTCGACAGGAACACCATATATTTT | CASSQGPFDRNTIYF
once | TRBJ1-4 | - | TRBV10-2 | TGCGCCAGCAGTGTTCAGTATAATGAAAAACTGTTTTTT | CASSVQYNEKLFF
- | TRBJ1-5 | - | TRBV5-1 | TGCGCCAGCAGCTTGGATGGGGCGGAGAATCAGCCCCAGCATTTT | CASSLDGAENQPQHF
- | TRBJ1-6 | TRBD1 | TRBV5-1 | TGCGCCAGCAGCTTGGCTCAGGGGGGTAATTCACCCCTCCACTTT | CASSLAQGGNSPLHF
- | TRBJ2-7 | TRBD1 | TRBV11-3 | TGTGCCAGCAGCTCCGGACAGGCCAACTACGAGCAGTACTTC | CASSSGQANYEQYF
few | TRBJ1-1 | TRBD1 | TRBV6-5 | TGTGCCAGCAGCCGACAGGGGGGCACTGAAGCTTTCTTT | CASSRQGGTEAFF
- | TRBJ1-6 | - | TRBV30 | TGTGCCTGGAGCCCACAGGGTTGGGATAATTCACCCCTCCACTTT | CAWSPQGWDNSPLHF
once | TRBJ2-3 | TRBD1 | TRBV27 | TGTGCCAGCAGACGACAGGGGATTACAGATACGCAGTATTTT | CASRRQGITDTQYF
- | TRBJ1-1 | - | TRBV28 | TGTGCCAGCTGCCGGTGGGGAGACACTGAAGCTTTCTTT | CASCRWGDTEAFF
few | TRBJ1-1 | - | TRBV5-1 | TGCGCCAGCAGCCCCGGACAGTCTGAAGCTTTCTTT | CASSPGQSEAFF
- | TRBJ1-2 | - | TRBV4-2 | TGTGCCAGCAGCCAAGATGATGCGAGAGCGAACTATGGCTACACCTTC | CASSQDDARANYGYTF
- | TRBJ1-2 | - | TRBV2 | TGTGCCAGCAGTGAATCGTGGCAGGCCATCTATGGCTACACCTTC | CASSESWQAIYGYTF
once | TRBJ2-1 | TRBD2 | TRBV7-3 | TGTGCCAGCAGCTCCCCGAGCGGGGGGGCCAGCAATGAGCAGTTCTTC | CASSSPSGGASNEQFF